Below are 10 T cell receptor beta chains sequenced from a single sample in a study of neurological immune-mediated disorders. TCRdb recomputed calls from the 5' RACE reads with MiXCR, one row per CDR3 protein. This table holds tens of thousands of distinct CDR3 sequences, 6% to 8.5% found once. Sequencing was carried out using PBMCs. These TCRs come from a woman between 40 and 50 years old in good health.

This clonotype was seen ten or more times. The chain employs TRBV20-1 and TRBJ1-1, with D possibly TRBD1 on 5 matching bases. This CDR3 region has 15 residues. The V gene's germline CDR1 is DFQATT and CDR2 SNEGSKA (reference sequence). V dropped 4 bases and J dropped 2 bases, with 17 bases sitting between them. DNA of the CDR3: TGCAGTGCTAAACCGGACCGGAGGGGAAACACTGAAGCTTTCTTT. Translation gives CSAKPDRRGNTEAFF.

There are many counts of this clonotype. The CDR3 sequence is CSARDPTTGNTIYF. In DNA, the CDR3 is TGCAGTGCTAGAGATCCGACAACCGGAAACACCATATATTTT. The chain uses TRBV20-1 and TRBJ1-3; D not resolved. The CDR3 is 14 amino acids. V lost 0 bases, J lost 4 bases, and 10 bases lay in between. Germline values: CDR1 DFQATT, CDR2 SNEGSKA (reference sequence).

This clonotype was detected ten times or more. V is TRBV7-9 and J is TRBJ2-6; D ambiguous. V gave up 11 bases and J gave up 2 bases, with 13 bases separating them. The CDR3 is made up of 14 amino acids. From germline, CDR1 is SEHNR and CDR2 FQNEAQ (reference sequence). The CDR3 DNA reads TGTGCCGCTCCCTCCAAACCTGGGGCCAACGTCCTGACTTTC. It encodes CAAPSKPGANVLTF.

The chain carries TRBV20-1 and TRBJ2-5; TRBD1 matches at 7 bases. J gave up 4 bases and V 5 bases, and 10 bases lay outside the gene matches. The germline gives CDR1 DFQATT, CDR2 SNEGSKA (reference sequence). CDR3 length: 14 amino acids. The CDR3 nucleotides are TGCAGTGCTTTAACCGGGACAGTCACAGAGACCCAGTACTTC. Translated, it gives CSALTGTVTETQYF.

This clonotype was detected many times. The chain combines TRBV24-1 with TRBJ2-1, with 10 bases identical to TRBD2. Trimming at V came to 3 bases and at J to 5 bases, leaving 6 bases not matched to a gene. Germline loops: CDR1 KGHDR, CDR2 SFDVKD. The CDR3 spans 16 residues. CDR3 DNA: TGTGCCACCAGTGATCTAGCGGGGGAGCGGGACAATGAGCAGTTCTTC. Protein sequence: CATSDLAGERDNEQFF.

This clonotype was seen many times. CDR3 region: CASSEIGIDTEAFF. CDR3 DNA sequence: TGCGCCAGCAGTGAGATAGGGATCGACACTGAAGCTTTCTTT. The chain joins TRBV10-2 to TRBJ1-1; D remains unclear. Germline V lookup: CDR1 WSHSY, CDR2 SAAADI. V was shortened by 2 bases and J by 3 bases, with 10 bases between the two germline ends. There are 14 residues in the CDR3.

In regard to this clonotype: This sequence may be a read error, since a much larger clone differs from it by one base. The chain employs TRBV20-1 and TRBJ2-7; 14 nucleotides match TRBD2. CDR3 length: 14 residues. V shed 6 bases, J shed 9 bases, and the junction held 10 bases outside the gene matches. The V gene's germline CDR1 is DFQATT and CDR2 SNEGSKA (reference sequence). The CDR3 nucleotides read TGCAGTGCGCCCGGGACTAGCGGGAGTGACGTGCAGTACTTC. Amino acids: CSAPGTSGSDVQYF.

This clonotype was counted at least ten times. The genes are TRBV5-1 and TRBJ1-2, with TRBD1 identical over 7 bases. This CDR3 spans 14 amino acids. Germline CDR1 reads SGHRS; CDR2 reads YFSETQ. V lost 3 bases, J lost 2 bases, and 4 bases stayed unmatched. This CDR3 is CASSYSTGNYGYTF. CDR3 DNA: TGCGCCAGCAGCTACTCGACAGGGAACTATGGCTACACCTTC.

Ten or more counts support this clonotype. The genes are TRBV7-3 and TRBJ2-7, with 8 bases lining up with TRBD2. CDR1 SGHTA and CDR2 FQGTGA come from the germline V gene. CDR3 length: 14 amino acids. Trimming removed 2 bases from V and 4 bases from J; junction bases left unmatched: 4. The CDR3, as DNA: TGTGCCAGCAGCTTAGGGCGGGAGGCTTACGAGCAGTACTTC. It translates to CASSLGREAYEQYF.

This clonotype was detected ten times or more. This chain joins TRBV20-1 and TRBJ2-3, with D possibly being TRBD1 or TRBD2 (5 bases each). In germline, CDR1 is DFQATT, CDR2 SNEGSKA (reference sequence). The CDR3 is 13 residues long. V was cut by 2 bases and J by 9 bases, with 15 bases left in between. CDR3 amino acids: CSARSGATITQYF. Written as DNA, the CDR3 is TGCAGTGCTAGATCCGGGGCCACCATCACGCAGTATTTT.